Presented here are 5 T cell receptor beta chains from one specimen sequenced in a study of T cell repertoires in cytomegalovirus infection. In TCRdb, the reads were re-called with MiXCR into one record per CDR3 protein. The sample gives about 260,000 distinct CDR3 sequences, roughly 15% of which show up once; about 8.7% is in the top ten. Material: PBMCs. The receptor source for this set is a human donor in good health (CMV status not recorded). Some clones in this sample may be carry-over from other donors' samples.

The chain has TRBV28 and TRBJ2-2; TRBD2 matches at 7 bases. Unmatched junction bases numbered 4, after V lost 9 bases and J lost 6 bases. The germline gives CDR1 MDHEN, CDR2 SYDVKM. The CDR3 consists of 12 residues. Here the CDR3 reads CASREGSGELFF. The CDR3 region has the DNA TGTGCCAGTAGGGAGGGCTCCGGGGAGCTGTTTTTT.

The genes are TRBV5-6 and TRBJ2-5; D call uncertain. In germline, CDR1 is SGHDT, CDR2 YYEEEE. Deletions cut 1 base from V and 5 bases from J, with 9 bases between. CDR3 length equals 13 residues. The CDR3 DNA is TGTGCCAGCAGCTTGAGGTCCCCGGAGACCCAGTACTTC. Translation: CASSLRSPETQYF.

This clonotype has ten or more counts. This chain connects TRBV12-3 or TRBV12-4 to TRBJ2-1, with no clear D. The CDR3 extends over 14 amino acids. The germline V and J ends were trimmed by 0 bases and 6 bases, with 9 bases remaining between them. The CDR3 loop reads CASSLAGTTNEQFF. The CDR3 region has the DNA TGTGCCAGCAGTTTAGCGGGCACAACCAATGAGCAGTTCTTC.

The rearrangement joins TRBV18 to TRBJ1-1; perhaps TRBD1 as D (6 bases). Trimming removed 5 bases from V and 3 bases from J, with 10 bases in between. Germline V lookup: CDR1 KGHSH, CDR2 LQKENI. This CDR3 spans 13 amino acids. CDR3 coding DNA: TGTGCCAGCTCAGGGGGCTGGGACACTGAAGCTTTCTTT. Translation: CASSGGWDTEAFF.

This clonotype was recorded at least ten times. The chain employs TRBV10-1 and TRBJ2-1; tentative D call: TRBD1 (5 bases). The ends were cut back, 4 bases at V and 0 bases at J, with 10 bases in the middle. There are 15 residues in the CDR3. The germline gives CDR1 WNHNN, CDR2 SYGVQD (reference sequence). The CDR3 bases are TGCGCCAGCAGTGGTGGGGCTAGCTCCTACAATGAGCAGTTCTTC. It is translated as CASSGGASSYNEQFF.